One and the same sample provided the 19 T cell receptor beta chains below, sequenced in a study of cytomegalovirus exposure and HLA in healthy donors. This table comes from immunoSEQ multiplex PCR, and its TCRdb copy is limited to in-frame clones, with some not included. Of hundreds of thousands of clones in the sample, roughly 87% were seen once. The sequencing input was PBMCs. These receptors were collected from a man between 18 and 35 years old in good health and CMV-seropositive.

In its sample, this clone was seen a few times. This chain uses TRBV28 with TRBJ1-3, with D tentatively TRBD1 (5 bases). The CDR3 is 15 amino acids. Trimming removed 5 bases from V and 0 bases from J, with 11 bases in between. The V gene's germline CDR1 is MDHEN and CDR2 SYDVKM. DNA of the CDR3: TGTGCCAGCAGTGGGGGGTTACTCTCTGGAAACACCATATATTTT. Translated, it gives CASSGGLLSGNTIYF.

For the CDR3, the DNA is TGTGCCAGCAGGCCCCCCGCGCTAGCGGGAGACACCGGGGAGCTGTTTTTT. This translates into CASRPPALAGDTGELFF. The chain combines TRBV7-6 with TRBJ2-2; 10 bases agree with TRBD2. The CDR3 is made up of 17 amino acids. V was pared by 6 bases and J by 3 bases, with 10 bases of the junction left unmatched. In germline, CDR1 is SGHVS, CDR2 FNYEAQ. Combining the CDR3 with reference TRBV7-6 and TRBJ2-2 gives the whole variable domain GAGVSQSPRYKVTKRGQDVALRCDPISGHVSLYWYRQALGQGPEFLTYFNYEAQQDKSGLPNDRFSAERPEGSISTLTIQRTEQRDSAMYRCASRPPALAGDTGELFFGEGSRLTVL.

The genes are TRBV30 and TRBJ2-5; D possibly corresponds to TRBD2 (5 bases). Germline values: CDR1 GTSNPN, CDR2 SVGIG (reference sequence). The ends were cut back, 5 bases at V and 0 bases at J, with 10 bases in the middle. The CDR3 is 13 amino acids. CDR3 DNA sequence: TGTGCCTGGTCCGGAGGATACCAAGAGACCCAGTACTTC. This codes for CAWSGGYQETQYF.

The CDR3 is CASSEGVGTGGSYGYTF. CDR3 nucleotide sequence: TGTGCCAGCAGTGAAGGGGTGGGGACAGGGGGGAGCTATGGCTACACCTTC. This chain connects TRBV2 to TRBJ1-2; 11 bases line up with TRBD1. V shed 1 base, J shed 4 bases, and the junction held 8 bases outside the gene matches. Germline-derived CDR1 and CDR2 are SNHLY and FYNNEI. This CDR3 comprises 17 residues.

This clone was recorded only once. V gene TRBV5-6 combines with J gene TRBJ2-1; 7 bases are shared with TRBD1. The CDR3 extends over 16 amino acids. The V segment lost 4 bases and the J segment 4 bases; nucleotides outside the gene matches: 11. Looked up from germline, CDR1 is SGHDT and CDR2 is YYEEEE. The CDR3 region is CASSLGRDRMYNEQFF. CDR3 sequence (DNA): TGTGCCAGCAGCCTAGGCCGGGACAGAATGTACAATGAGCAGTTCTTC.

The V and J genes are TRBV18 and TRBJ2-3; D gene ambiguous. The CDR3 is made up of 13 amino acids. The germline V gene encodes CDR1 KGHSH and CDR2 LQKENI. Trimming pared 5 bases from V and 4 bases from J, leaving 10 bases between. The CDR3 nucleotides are TGTGCCAGCTCAGCGTCCGGGTCAGATACGCAGTATTTT. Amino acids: CASSASGSDTQYF.

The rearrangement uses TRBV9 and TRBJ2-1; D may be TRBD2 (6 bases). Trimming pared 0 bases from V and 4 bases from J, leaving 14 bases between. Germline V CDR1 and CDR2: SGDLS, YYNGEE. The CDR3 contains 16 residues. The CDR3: CASSVGVGSEYNEQFF. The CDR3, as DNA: TGTGCCAGCAGCGTAGGTGTCGGGAGTGAATACAATGAGCAGTTCTTC.

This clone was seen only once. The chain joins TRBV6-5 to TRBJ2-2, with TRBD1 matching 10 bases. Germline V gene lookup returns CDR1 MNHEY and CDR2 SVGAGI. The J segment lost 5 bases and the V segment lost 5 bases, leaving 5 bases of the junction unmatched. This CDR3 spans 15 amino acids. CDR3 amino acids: CASSQPGQGTGELFF. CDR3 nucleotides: TGTGCCAGCAGTCAGCCGGGACAGGGGACCGGGGAGCTGTTTTTT.

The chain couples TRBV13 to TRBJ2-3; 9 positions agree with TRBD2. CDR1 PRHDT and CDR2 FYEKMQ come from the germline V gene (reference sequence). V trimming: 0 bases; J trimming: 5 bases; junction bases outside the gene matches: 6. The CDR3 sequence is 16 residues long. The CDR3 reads CASSLGASGALDTQYF. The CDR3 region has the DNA TGTGCCAGCAGCTTAGGGGCTAGCGGGGCCTTAGATACGCAGTATTTT.

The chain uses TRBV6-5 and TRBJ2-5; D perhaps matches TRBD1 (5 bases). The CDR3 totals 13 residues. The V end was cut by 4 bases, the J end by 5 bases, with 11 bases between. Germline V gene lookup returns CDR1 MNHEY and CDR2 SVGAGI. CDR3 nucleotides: TGTGCCAGCAGTTTCAGGGCCCCCGAGACCCAGTACTTC. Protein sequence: CASSFRAPETQYF.

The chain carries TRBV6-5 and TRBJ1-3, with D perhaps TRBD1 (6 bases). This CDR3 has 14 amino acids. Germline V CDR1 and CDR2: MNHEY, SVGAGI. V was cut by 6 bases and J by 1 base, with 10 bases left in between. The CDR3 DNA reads TGTGCCAGCAGCACTGGACAGTCTGGAAACACCATATATTTT. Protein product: CASSTGQSGNTIYF.

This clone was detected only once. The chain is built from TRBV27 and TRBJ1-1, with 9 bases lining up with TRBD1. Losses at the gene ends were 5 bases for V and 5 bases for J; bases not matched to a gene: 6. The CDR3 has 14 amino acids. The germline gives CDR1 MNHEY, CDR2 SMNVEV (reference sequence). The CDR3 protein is CASSDGTGWTEAFF. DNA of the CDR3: TGTGCCAGCAGTGATGGGACAGGGTGGACTGAAGCTTTCTTT.

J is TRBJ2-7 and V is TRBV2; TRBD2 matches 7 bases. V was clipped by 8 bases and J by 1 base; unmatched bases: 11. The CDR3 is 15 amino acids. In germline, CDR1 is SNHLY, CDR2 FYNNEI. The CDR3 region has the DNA TGTGCCAGCCGGATTTCTAGCGGTCCTTCCTACGAGCAGTACTTC. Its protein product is CASRISSGPSYEQYF.

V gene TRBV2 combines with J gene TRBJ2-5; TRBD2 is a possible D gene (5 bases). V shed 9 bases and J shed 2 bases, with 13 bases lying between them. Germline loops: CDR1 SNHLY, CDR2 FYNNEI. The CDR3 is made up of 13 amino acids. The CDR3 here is CASRGNLQETQYF. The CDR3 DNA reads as TGTGCCAGTCGAGGGAACCTGCAAGAGACCCAGTACTTC.

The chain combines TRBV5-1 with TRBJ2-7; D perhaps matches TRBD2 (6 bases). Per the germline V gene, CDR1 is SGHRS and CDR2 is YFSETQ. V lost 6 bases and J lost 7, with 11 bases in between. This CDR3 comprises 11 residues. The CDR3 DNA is TGCGCCAGCAAAGGTCGGGGGGAGCAGTACTTC. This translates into CASKGRGEQYF.

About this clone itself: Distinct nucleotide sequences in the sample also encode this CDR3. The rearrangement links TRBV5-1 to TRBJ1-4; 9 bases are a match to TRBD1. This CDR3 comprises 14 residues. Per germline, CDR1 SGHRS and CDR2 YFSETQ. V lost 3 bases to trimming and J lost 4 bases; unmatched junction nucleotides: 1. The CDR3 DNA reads TGCGCCAGCAGCTCGGACAGGGGTAATGAAAAACTGTTTTTT. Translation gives CASSSDRGNEKLFF. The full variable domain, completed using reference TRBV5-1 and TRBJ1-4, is KAGVTQTPRYLIKTRGQQVTLSCSPISGHRSVSWYQQTPGQGLQFLFEYFSETQRNKGNFPGRFSGRQFSNSRSEMNVSTLELGDSALYLCASSSDRGNEKLFFGSGTQLSVL.

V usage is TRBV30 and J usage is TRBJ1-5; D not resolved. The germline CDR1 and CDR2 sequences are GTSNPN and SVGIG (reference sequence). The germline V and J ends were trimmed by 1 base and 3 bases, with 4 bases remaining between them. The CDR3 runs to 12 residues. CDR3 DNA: TGTGCCTGGAGTGACAACAATCAGCCCCAGCATTTT. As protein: CAWSDNNQPQHF.

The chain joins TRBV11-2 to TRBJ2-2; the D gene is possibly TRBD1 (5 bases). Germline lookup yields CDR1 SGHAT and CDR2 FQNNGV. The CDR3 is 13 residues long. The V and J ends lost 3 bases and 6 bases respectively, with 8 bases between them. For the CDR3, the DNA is TGTGCCAGCAGCTTCCAGGGTTCCGGGGAGCTGTTTTTT. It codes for CASSFQGSGELFF.

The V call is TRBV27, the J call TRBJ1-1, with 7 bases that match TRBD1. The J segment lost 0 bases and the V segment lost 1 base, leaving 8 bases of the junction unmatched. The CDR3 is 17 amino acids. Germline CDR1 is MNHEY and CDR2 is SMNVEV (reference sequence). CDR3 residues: CASSLWARGSMNTEAFF. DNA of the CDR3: TGTGCCAGCAGTTTATGGGCCAGGGGGTCCATGAACACTGAAGCTTTCTTT.